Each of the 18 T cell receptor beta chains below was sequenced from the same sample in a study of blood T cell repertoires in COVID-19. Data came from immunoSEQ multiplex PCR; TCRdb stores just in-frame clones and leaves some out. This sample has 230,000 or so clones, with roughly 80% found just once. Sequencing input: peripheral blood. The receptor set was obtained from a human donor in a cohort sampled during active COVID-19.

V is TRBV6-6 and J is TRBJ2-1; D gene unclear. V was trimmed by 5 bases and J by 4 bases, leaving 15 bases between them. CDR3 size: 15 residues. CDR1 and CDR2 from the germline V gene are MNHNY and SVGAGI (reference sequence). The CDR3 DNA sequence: TGTGCCAGCAGTCACCTATCCACAGCTTACAATGAGCAGTTCTTC. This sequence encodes CASSHLSTAYNEQFF.

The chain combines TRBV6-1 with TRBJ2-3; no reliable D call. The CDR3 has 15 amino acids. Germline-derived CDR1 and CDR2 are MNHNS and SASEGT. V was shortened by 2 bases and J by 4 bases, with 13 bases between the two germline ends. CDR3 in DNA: TGTGCCAGCAGTGAATTTGCTACCCGGGCAGATACGCAGTATTTT. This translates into CASSEFATRADTQYF.

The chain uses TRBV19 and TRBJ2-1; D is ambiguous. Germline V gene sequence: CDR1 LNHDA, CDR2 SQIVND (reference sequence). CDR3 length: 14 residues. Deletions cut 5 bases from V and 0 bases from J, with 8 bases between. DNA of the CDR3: TGTGCCAGTAGTTTTGGCCTCTCCTACAATGAGCAGTTCTTC. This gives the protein CASSFGLSYNEQFF.

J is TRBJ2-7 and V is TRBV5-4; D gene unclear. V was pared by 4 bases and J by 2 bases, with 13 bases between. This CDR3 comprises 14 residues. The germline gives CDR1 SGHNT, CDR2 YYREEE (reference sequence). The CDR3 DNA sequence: TGTGCCAGCAGCCTCCAGATATCAACCTACGAGCAGTACTTC. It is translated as CASSLQISTYEQYF.

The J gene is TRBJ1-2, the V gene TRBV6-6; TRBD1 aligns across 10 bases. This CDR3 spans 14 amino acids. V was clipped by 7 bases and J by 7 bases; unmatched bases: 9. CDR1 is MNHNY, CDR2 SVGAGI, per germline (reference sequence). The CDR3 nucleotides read TGTGCCAGCACCCGACAGGGGGCATCGGTTGGCTACACCTTC. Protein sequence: CASTRQGASVGYTF.

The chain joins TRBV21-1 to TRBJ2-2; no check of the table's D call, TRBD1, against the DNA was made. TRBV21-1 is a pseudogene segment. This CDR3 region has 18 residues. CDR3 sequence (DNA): TGTGCCAGCAGCGTCTTCCCCCTGAAGGGACAGAACACCGGGGAGCTGTTTTTT. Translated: CASSVFPLKGQNTGELFF.

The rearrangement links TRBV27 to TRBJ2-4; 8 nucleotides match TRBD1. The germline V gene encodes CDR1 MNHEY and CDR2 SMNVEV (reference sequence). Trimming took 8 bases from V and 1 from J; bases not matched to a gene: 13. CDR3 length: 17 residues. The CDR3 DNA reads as TGTGCCAGCCCTATCCCCCAGGGGGCGCGGGCCAAAAACATTCAGTACTTC. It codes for CASPIPQGARAKNIQYF.

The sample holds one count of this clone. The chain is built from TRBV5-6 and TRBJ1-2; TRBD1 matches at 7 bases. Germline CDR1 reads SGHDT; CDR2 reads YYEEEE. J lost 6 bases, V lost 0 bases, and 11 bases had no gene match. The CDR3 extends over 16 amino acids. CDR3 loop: CASSLEGARQLNGYTF. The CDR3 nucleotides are TGTGCCAGCAGCTTGGAGGGGGCGCGACAATTAAATGGCTACACCTTC.

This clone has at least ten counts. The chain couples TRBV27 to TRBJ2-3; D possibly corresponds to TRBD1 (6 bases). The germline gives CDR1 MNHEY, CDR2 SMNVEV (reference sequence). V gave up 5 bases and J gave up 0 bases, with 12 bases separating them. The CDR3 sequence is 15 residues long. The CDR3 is CASSDRHPSTDTQYF. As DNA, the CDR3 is TGTGCCAGCAGTGACAGGCACCCTAGCACAGATACGCAGTATTTT.

CDR3 in DNA: TGTGCCAGCAGCGTAGTGCCGCTAGCGGGTACCTACGAGCAGTACTTC. As protein: CASSVVPLAGTYEQYF. The V gene is TRBV9, the J gene TRBJ2-7; 8 nucleotides agree with TRBD2. Germline V gene data show CDR1 as SGDLS and CDR2 as YYNGEE. The CDR3 length is 16 residues. Trimming cost V 0 bases and J 2 bases; bases outside gene matches: 7.

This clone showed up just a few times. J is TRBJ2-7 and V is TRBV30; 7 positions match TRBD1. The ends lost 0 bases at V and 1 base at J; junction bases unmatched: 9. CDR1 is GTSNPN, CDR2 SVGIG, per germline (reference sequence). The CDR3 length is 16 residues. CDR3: CAWSVGGRGPSYEQYF. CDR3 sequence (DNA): TGTGCCTGGAGTGTAGGGGGCAGGGGACCGTCCTACGAGCAGTACTTC.

CDR3 sequence reads: CASSPDRGNQPQHF. The CDR3 DNA reads TGTGCCAGCAGTCCGGACAGGGGAAATCAGCCCCAGCATTTT. This chain links TRBV21-1 with TRBJ1-5; TRBD1 is taken as the D call from the table, unchecked against the DNA. TRBV21-1 is classified as a pseudogene. The CDR3 is 14 residues long.

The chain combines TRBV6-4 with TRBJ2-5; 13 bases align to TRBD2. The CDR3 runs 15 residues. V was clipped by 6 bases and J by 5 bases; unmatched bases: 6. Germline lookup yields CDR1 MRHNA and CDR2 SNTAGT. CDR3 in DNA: TGTGCCAGCAGCAGGACTAGCGGGAGACAGGAGACCCAGTACTTC. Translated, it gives CASSRTSGRQETQYF.

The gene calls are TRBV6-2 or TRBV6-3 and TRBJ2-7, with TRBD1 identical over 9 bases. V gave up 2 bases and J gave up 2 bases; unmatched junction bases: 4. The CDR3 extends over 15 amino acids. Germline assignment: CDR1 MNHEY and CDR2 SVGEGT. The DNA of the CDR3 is TGTGCCAGCAGTTACGGGACAGGGCGGACCTACGAGCAGTACTTC. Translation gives CASSYGTGRTYEQYF.

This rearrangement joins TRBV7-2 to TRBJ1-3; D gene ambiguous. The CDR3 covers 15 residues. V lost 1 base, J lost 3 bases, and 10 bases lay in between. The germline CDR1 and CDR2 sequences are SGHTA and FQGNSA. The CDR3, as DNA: TGTGCCAGCAGCTTAGAAGGAGGTATTGGAAACACCATATATTTT. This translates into CASSLEGGIGNTIYF.

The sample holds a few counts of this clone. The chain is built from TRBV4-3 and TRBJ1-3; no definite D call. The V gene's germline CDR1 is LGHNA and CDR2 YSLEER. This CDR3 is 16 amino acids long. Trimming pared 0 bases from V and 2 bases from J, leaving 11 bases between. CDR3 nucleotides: TGCGCCAGCAGCCAAGAGGCGGGGTGGACTGGAAACACCATATATTTT. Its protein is CASSQEAGWTGNTIYF.

The CDR3 bases are TGTGCCAGTAGTATAGCCCCCCACAGGGGTTACGAGCAGTACTTC. It encodes CASSIAPHRGYEQYF. This chain connects TRBV19 to TRBJ2-7, with 7 positions matching TRBD1. CDR3 length: 15 residues. The V gene end was trimmed by 1 base and the J gene end by 4 bases; junction bases not matched to a gene: 7. Germline CDR1 LNHDA, CDR2 SQIVND (reference sequence). Drawing the rest from reference TRBV19 and TRBJ2-7, the complete variable domain is DGGITQSPKYLFRKEGQNVTLSCEQNLNHDAMYWYRQDPGQGLRLIYYSQIVNDFQKGDIAEGYSVSREKKESFPLTVTSAQKNPTAFYLCASSIAPHRGYEQYFGPGTRLTVT.

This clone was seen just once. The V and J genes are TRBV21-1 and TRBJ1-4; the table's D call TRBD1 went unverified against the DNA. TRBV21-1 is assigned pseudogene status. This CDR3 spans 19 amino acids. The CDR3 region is CASNLSRGRRPPANEKLFF. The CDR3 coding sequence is TGTGCCAGCAACTTAAGCAGGGGCCGCAGACCTCCAGCTAATGAAAAACTGTTTTTT.